Listed below are T cell receptor beta chains from one sample, sequenced in a study of beta chain features in type 1 diabetes. Profiled with immunoSEQ multiplex PCR; TCRdb holds only in-frame clones, not every one. The sample includes about 700,000 clones, about an eighth of them seen just once. Sequencing used naive CD4+ T cells from blood. The receptors derive from a man aged 18 to 29 with type 1 diabetes. The CDR3 runs from the conserved cysteine through the conserved F or W. The D gene is left open where the match is weak. The size entry is marked missing in some rows and otherwise reads once, few, many or a size class.

d_gene	abundance	v_gene	j_gene	CDR3aa	CDR3nt
TRBD1	NA	TRBV29-1	TRBJ1-2	CSVEDSAVGGASGYTF	TGCAGCGTTGAAGATTCCGCCGTAGGGGGCGCTTCTGGCTACACCTTC
NA	NA	TRBV5-6	TRBJ1-5	CASSLWWELQPQHF	TGTGCCAGCAGCTTGTGGTGGGAATTACAGCCCCAGCATTTT
TRBD2	few	TRBV28	TRBJ2-3	CASSSPAGTDTQYF	TGTGCCAGCAGTTCCCCAGCGGGGACAGATACGCAGTATTTT
TRBD2	few	TRBV12-5	TRBJ2-3	CASAPPAGPPTTQYF	TGTGCTAGTGCCCCCCCAGCGGGGCCCCCTACCACGCAGTATTTT
NA	few	TRBV6-1	TRBJ2-7	CASSDPRGAGDEQYF	TGTGCCAGCAGTGACCCTCGGGGGGCTGGTGACGAGCAGTACTTC
TRBD2	few	TRBV29-1	TRBJ2-1	CSPEDNTSGGRSSDEQFF	TGCAGCCCCGAGGATAATACTAGCGGGGGAAGGAGCTCTGATGAGCAGTTCTTC
NA	NA	TRBV29-1	TRBJ1-4	CSVSERGGPKLFF	TGCAGCGTTTCGGAACGGGGGGGCCCAAAACTGTTTTTT
NA	NA	TRBV10-3	TRBJ1-5	CAIGSGRRNQPQHF	TGTGCCATCGGCTCAGGGCGTCGCAATCAGCCCCAGCATTTT
NA	few	TRBV25-1	TRBJ2-2	CASRPLAGELFF	TGTGCCAGCAGACCCCTGGCCGGGGAGCTGTTTTTT
TRBD1	few	TRBV2	TRBJ1-5	CASSRTGGGNQPQHF	TGTGCCAGCAGCCGCACAGGGGGTGGCAATCAGCCCCAGCATTTT
NA	few	TRBV19	TRBJ1-1	CASKEWGMGTEAFF	TGTGCCAGTAAGGAGTGGGGGATGGGCACTGAAGCTTTCTTT
NA	NA	TRBV7-9	TRBJ2-1	CASSPRQASRGNEQFF	TGTGCCAGCAGCCCTCGACAGGCCTCAAGGGGGAATGAGCAGTTCTTC
TRBD2	few	TRBV7-2	TRBJ2-3	CASSSRLAGEADTQYF	TGTGCCAGCAGCTCAAGACTAGCGGGGGAGGCAGATACGCAGTATTTT
NA	few	TRBV21-1	TRBJ2-2	CASSLSGGRRAIGELFF	TGTGCCAGCAGCCTAAGCGGGGGGCGCAGAGCGATCGGGGAGCTGTTTTTT
NA	NA	TRBV6-5	TRBJ2-1	CASSLDREQFF	TGTGCCAGCAGTCTTGATAGGGAGCAGTTCTTC
TRBD1	few	TRBV19	TRBJ2-5	CASSLRDSPLETQYF	TGTGCCAGTAGTCTCCGGGACAGTCCTCTGGAGACCCAGTACTTC
NA	NA	TRBV29-1	TRBJ2-2	CSVADRARTGELFF	TGCAGCGTTGCAGATCGGGCGAGGACCGGGGAGCTGTTTTTT
NA	NA	TRBV10-3	TRBJ1-4	CAISADATNEKLFF	TGTGCCATCAGTGCGGATGCAACTAATGAAAAACTGTTTTTT
TRBD1	few	TRBV5-4	TRBJ2-7	CASSSGRTGSYEQYF	TGTGCCAGCAGCTCGGGCCGGACAGGGTCCTACGAGCAGTACTTC
TRBD1	few	TRBV19	TRBJ1-1	CASSIRIQTGGFVNTEAFF	TGTGCCAGTAGTATCCGCATCCAGACAGGGGGCTTTGTGAACACTGAAGCTTTCTTT
TRBD1	NA	TRBV7-9	TRBJ1-5	CASSSRQGGQPQHF	TGTGCCAGCAGCTCTCGACAGGGAGGTCAGCCCCAGCATTTT
NA	NA	TRBV6-6	TRBJ1-6	CASSRDPRGSPLHF	TGTGCCAGCAGTAGGGACCCTAGAGGTTCACCCCTCCACTTT
NA	NA	TRBV18	TRBJ1-6	CASSPRRGFNSPLHF	TGTGCCAGCTCACCACGGCGTGGGTTTAATTCACCCCTCCACTTT
TRBD2	few	TRBV6-5	TRBJ2-5	CASSYSGREETQYF	TGTGCCAGCAGTTACTCAGGGAGGGAAGAGACCCAGTACTTC
TRBD1	few	TRBV10-3	TRBJ1-2	CAISEGQGVYGYTF	TGTGCCATCAGTGAGGGACAGGGAGTCTATGGCTACACCTTC
TRBD1	NA	TRBV18	TRBJ2-1	CASSPRRDSRDNEQFF	TGTGCCAGCTCACCTCGCCGGGACAGCAGAGACAATGAGCAGTTCTTC
NA	NA	TRBV28	TRBJ2-7	CASSFPPHNEQYF	TGTGCCAGCAGTTTCCCTCCACATAACGAGCAGTACTTC
NA	NA	TRBV11-3	TRBJ2-5	CASSLGAGGQETQYF	TGTGCCAGCAGCTTAGGTGCGGGCGGCCAAGAGACCCAGTACTTC
NA	few	TRBV14	TRBJ2-2	CASSLQGTPTGELFF	TGTGCCAGCAGTCTCCAGGGGACTCCCACCGGGGAGCTGTTTTTT
NA	NA	TRBV4-1	TRBJ2-1	CASSPIGKVLNEQFF	TGCGCCAGCAGCCCTATAGGCAAGGTGTTGAATGAGCAGTTCTTC
NA	NA	TRBV30	TRBJ1-1	CAWSLGARPKAFF	TGTGCCTGGAGTCTGGGGGCACGACCTAAAGCTTTCTTT